These T cell receptor beta chains were read from a single sample in a study of cytomegalovirus exposure and HLA in healthy donors. TCRdb's table, derived via immunoSEQ multiplex PCR, lists solely in-frame clones and lacks some. The profile shows fewer than 200,000 clones, nearly 90% of them singletons. The sequenced sample consisted of PBMCs. Receptors originate from a young man in good health and CMV-seropositive. Each CDR3 is given with its conserved first and last residue. A D gene is named only where the DNA matches it firmly. Clone sizes are given selectively: once, few, many, or a class where the clone is expanded.

clone size: -; D gene: -; V gene: TRBV5-1; J gene: TRBJ1-3; CDR3 protein: CASSLDTGMFRNTIYF; CDR3 DNA: TGCGCCAGCAGCTTGGACACAGGGATGTTTAGAAACACCATATATTTT
clone size: -; D gene: TRBD2; V gene: TRBV7-9; J gene: TRBJ2-1; CDR3 protein: CASSLGSLFAGDNEQFF; CDR3 DNA: TGTGCCAGCAGCTTAGGCTCTTTATTTGCGGGAGACAATGAGCAGTTCTTC
clone size: -; D gene: TRBD1; V gene: TRBV10-3; J gene: TRBJ1-2; CDR3 protein: CAISIQGASGYTF; CDR3 DNA: TGTGCCATCAGTATACAGGGGGCAAGTGGCTACACCTTC
clone size: few; D gene: TRBD1; V gene: TRBV7-9; J gene: TRBJ1-1; CDR3 protein: CASSRQGLGDTEAFF; CDR3 DNA: TGTGCCAGCAGCCGACAGGGCCTTGGGGACACTGAAGCTTTCTTT
clone size: -; D gene: TRBD2; V gene: TRBV6-1; J gene: TRBJ2-1; CDR3 protein: CASSTTSASYNEQFF; CDR3 DNA: TGTGCCAGCAGTACGACTAGCGCCTCCTACAATGAGCAGTTCTTC
clone size: -; D gene: TRBD2; V gene: TRBV6-1; J gene: TRBJ2-1; CDR3 protein: CASTRGLAGENEQFF; CDR3 DNA: TGTGCCAGCACCCGGGGGCTAGCGGGAGAAAATGAGCAGTTCTTC
clone size: -; D gene: TRBD2; V gene: TRBV11-3; J gene: TRBJ2-4; CDR3 protein: CASSFAGGGLKNIQYF; CDR3 DNA: TGTGCCAGCAGCTTCGCGGGGGGGGGCCTCAAAAACATTCAGTACTTC
clone size: -; D gene: TRBD2; V gene: TRBV7-8; J gene: TRBJ2-3; CDR3 protein: CASSLSSGRAYTDTQYF; CDR3 DNA: TGTGCCAGCAGCTTAAGCAGCGGGAGGGCCTACACAGATACGCAGTATTTT
clone size: -; D gene: -; V gene: TRBV28; J gene: TRBJ2-4; CDR3 protein: CASSLPWQAGGTKNIQYF; CDR3 DNA: TGTGCCAGCAGCTTGCCTTGGCAGGCAGGAGGGACCAAAAACATTCAGTACTTC
clone size: -; D gene: TRBD1; V gene: TRBV4-1; J gene: TRBJ2-7; CDR3 protein: CASSYSAPGGGSYEQYF; CDR3 DNA: TGCGCCAGCAGCTATAGTGCCCCAGGGGGCGGCTCCTACGAGCAGTACTTC